What follows are 20 T cell receptor beta chains derived from one specimen sequenced in a study of T cells after yellow fever vaccination. TCRdb reanalysed the 5' RACE reads using MiXCR and keeps one entry per CDR3 protein. The sample lists 200,000 to 300,000 distinct CDR3 sequences; 10% to 15% were seen once. Sequences were derived from CD4+ T cells sorted from PBMCs, sampled 45 days after the yellow fever booster vaccination. These receptors came from a man aged 25-45 years who received the YFV17D yellow fever vaccine.

The V call is TRBV5-1, the J call TRBJ2-7; D assignment may be TRBD1 or TRBD2 (5 bases each). Trimming left V 4 bases short and J 3 bases short, with 17 bases between. CDR1 and CDR2 from the germline V gene are SGHRS and YFSETQ. This CDR3 is built from 15 residues. DNA of the CDR3: TGCGCCAGCAGCAACGGTCCCGGGACCCTCTACGAGCAGTACTTC. As protein: CASSNGPGTLYEQYF.

This clonotype came up a few times. V is TRBV15 and J is TRBJ2-5; possible D gene TRBD1, 5 bases. The V gene's germline CDR1 is LNHNV and CDR2 YYDKDF (reference sequence). CDR3 length equals 15 residues. V lost 0 bases and J lost 5, with 13 bases in between. CDR3 DNA: TGTGCCACCAGCAGAGATCTTACAGGTGGTGAGACCCAGTACTTC. This codes for CATSRDLTGGETQYF.

This clonotype was observed a few times. The chain recombines TRBV5-1 with TRBJ2-7; TRBD1 aligns across 10 bases. V shed 3 bases and J 5 bases; nucleotides not matched to a gene: 5. Germline CDR1 reads SGHRS; CDR2 reads YFSETQ. This CDR3 is built from 14 residues. CDR3 in DNA: TGCGCCAGCAGCTCCCGGACAGGGGGGGACGAGCAGTACTTC. It translates to CASSSRTGGDEQYF.

J is TRBJ2-7 and V is TRBV12-3 or TRBV12-4; 11 bases map to TRBD2. The CDR3 is 15 residues long. V shed 0 bases, J shed 2 bases, and the junction held 0 bases outside the gene matches. Here the CDR3 DNA reads TGTGCCAGCAGTTTAGCTAGCGGGAGGGCCTACGAGCAGTACTTC. Its protein is CASSLASGRAYEQYF.

The rearrangement uses TRBV18 and TRBJ2-3; D perhaps matches TRBD1 (6 bases). CDR1 is KGHSH and CDR2 is LQKENI in the germline V gene. Trimming cost V 5 bases and J 2 bases, with 11 bases left between them. The CDR3 loop spans 14 amino acids. CDR3 nucleotide sequence: TGTGCCAGCTCATGGACAGCTGCCACAGATACGCAGTATTTT. Translating it yields CASSWTAATDTQYF.

This clonotype was found a few times. The rearrangement links TRBV20-1 to TRBJ2-3, with D perhaps matching TRBD2 (5 bases). Between the trimmed V and J ends, which lost 6 bases and 4 bases, there was a span of 29 bases. The germline V gene encodes CDR1 DFQATT and CDR2 SNEGSKA (reference sequence). This CDR3 spans 18 amino acids. The CDR3: CSALNPRAVGKLADTQYF. The CDR3 region has the DNA TGCAGTGCACTGAATCCCCGGGCTGTGGGGAAACTAGCAGATACGCAGTATTTT.

The chain employs TRBV5-1 and TRBJ2-3, with 8 bases aligning to TRBD2. CDR3 length: 19 residues. V was pared by 3 bases and J by 2 bases, with 17 bases of the junction left unmatched. Germline assignment: CDR1 SGHRS and CDR2 YFSETQ. The CDR3 region has the DNA TGCGCCAGCAGCTCACCTCAGCGGGAGTTGGACACCTACACAGATACGCAGTATTTT. This codes for CASSSPQRELDTYTDTQYF. The variable domain in full, with the rest retrieved from reference TRBV5-1 and TRBJ2-3, is KAGVTQTPRYLIKTRGQQVTLSCSPISGHRSVSWYQQTPGQGLQFLFEYFSETQRNKGNFPGRFSGRQFSNSRSEMNVSTLELGDSALYLCASSSPQRELDTYTDTQYFGPGTRLTVL.

This clonotype was seen more than once but under ten times. The chain carries TRBV4-3 and TRBJ2-3; 7 nucleotides line up with TRBD2. Germline trimming cut 3 bases from V and 4 bases from J; bases unmatched to any gene: 4. Germline assignment: CDR1 LGHNA and CDR2 YSLEER. CDR3 length equals 14 residues. CDR3 sequence: CASSHRRGADTQYF. CDR3 in DNA: TGCGCCAGCAGCCATAGACGGGGGGCAGATACGCAGTATTTT.

The genes are TRBV3-1 and TRBJ1-5; TRBD1 is a possible D gene (5 bases). The CDR3 has 16 amino acids. From germline, CDR1 is LGHDT and CDR2 YNNKEL (reference sequence). Trimming cost V 4 bases and J 0 bases, with 13 bases left between them. The CDR3 nucleotides are TGTGCCAGCAGCCCAGCGGGACCTTATAGCAATCAGCCCCAGCATTTT. It translates to CASSPAGPYSNQPQHF. The variable domain in full, completed from reference TRBV3-1 and TRBJ1-5, reads DTAVSQTPKYLVTQMGNDKSIKCEQNLGHDTMYWYKQDSKKFLKIMFSYNNKELIINETVPNRFSPKSPDKAHLNLHINSLELGDSAVYFCASSPAGPYSNQPQHFGDGTRLSIL.

V is TRBV20-1 and J is TRBJ2-3, with D perhaps TRBD2 (6 bases). The CDR3 loop spans 15 amino acids. Per germline, CDR1 DFQATT and CDR2 SNEGSKA (reference sequence). Trimming removed 6 bases at V and 1 base at J, with 17 bases between. Here the CDR3 DNA reads TGCAGTGCACAATGGCGGGAAGGGGGCACAGATACGCAGTATTTT. This encodes CSAQWREGGTDTQYF.

The chain recombines TRBV10-3 with TRBJ2-2, with D tentatively TRBD1 or TRBD2 (5 bases each). Per the germline V gene, CDR1 is ENHRY and CDR2 is SYGVKD. The length of the CDR3 is 16 residues. The V end lost 7 bases, the J end lost 2 bases, and 17 bases lay between the germline ends. This CDR3 reads CAITQEGRSNTGELFF. CDR3 nucleotides: TGTGCCATCACTCAAGAGGGGCGTAGCAACACCGGGGAGCTGTTTTTT.

At least ten counts were recorded for this clonotype. The genes are TRBV3-1 and TRBJ2-3; D unresolved. Per germline, CDR1 LGHDT and CDR2 YNNKEL (reference sequence). This CDR3 has 14 amino acids. Trimming cost V 6 bases and J 1 base, with 11 bases left between them. This CDR3 is CASSLADRTDTQYF. CDR3 in DNA: TGTGCCAGCAGTCTGGCGGACCGCACAGATACGCAGTATTTT.

The chain carries TRBV27 and TRBJ2-1, with 8 bases lining up with TRBD1. CDR1 is MNHEY and CDR2 is SMNVEV in the germline V gene (reference sequence). There are 13 residues in the CDR3. The trim removed 3 bases at V and 9 bases at J, leaving 4 bases unmatched. The chain's CDR3 is CASSLDRDIEQFF. In DNA form, the CDR3 reads TGTGCCAGCAGTTTGGACAGGGATATTGAGCAGTTCTTC.

V is TRBV29-1 and J is TRBJ2-2; no firm D call. The V and J ends lost 1 base and 3 bases respectively, with 9 bases between them. The CDR3 runs 14 residues. Per germline, CDR1 SQVTM and CDR2 ANQGSEA. CDR3 region: CSVEGVQYTGELFF. The CDR3 coding sequence is TGCAGCGTTGAAGGGGTCCAATACACCGGGGAGCTGTTTTTT.

The chain is built from TRBV13 and TRBJ2-2; possibly TRBD2 for D (6 bases). The V end was cut by 5 bases, the J end by 1 base, with 14 bases between. Germline CDR1 and CDR2: PRHDT and FYEKMQ (reference sequence). The CDR3 is made up of 16 amino acids. The CDR3 bases are TGTGCCAGCAGCCAACCGGGGCGGGAGAACACCGGGGAGCTGTTTTTT. Translating gives CASSQPGRENTGELFF.

The J gene is TRBJ2-7, the V gene TRBV27; D is possibly TRBD2 (5 bases). CDR1 and CDR2 (germline): MNHEY, SMNVEV (reference sequence). This CDR3 is built from 14 residues. Deletions cut 2 bases from V and 6 bases from J, with 14 bases between. CDR3 in amino acids: CASSLRTGIGEQYF. In DNA form, the CDR3 reads TGTGCCAGCAGTTTACGGACTGGGATAGGCGAGCAGTACTTC.

In its sample, this clonotype was seen a few times. The V call is TRBV6-2 or TRBV6-3, the J call TRBJ2-1; D not certain. This CDR3 comprises 10 residues. Trimming removed 6 bases from V and 11 bases from J, with 8 bases in between. CDR1 is MNHEY, CDR2 SVGEGT, per germline. The CDR3 sequence: CASRREKQFF. The CDR3 region has the DNA TGTGCCAGCAGACGCGAAAAGCAGTTCTTC.

This chain uses TRBV4-3 with TRBJ2-7, with 8 bases matching TRBD1. J was trimmed by 7 bases and V by 0 bases; bases with no gene match: 8. Looked up from germline, CDR1 is LGHNA and CDR2 is YSLEER. There are 15 residues in the CDR3. CDR3 sequence (DNA): TGCGCCAGCAGCCAAGATAGTAGCAGGGGGCTTGAGCAGTACTTC. It is translated as CASSQDSSRGLEQYF.

CDR3 in amino acids: CASSYLGQGNNEQFF. The CDR3 bases are TGTGCCAGCAGCTACCTGGGACAGGGCAACAATGAGCAGTTCTTC. The rearrangement joins TRBV11-3 to TRBJ2-1, with 9 nucleotides matching TRBD1. Germline V CDR1 and CDR2: SGHNT, YENEEA. With V trimmed by 4 bases and J by 5 bases, 6 bases remained unmatched. The CDR3 covers 15 residues.

The V call is TRBV10-3, the J call TRBJ2-1; the D is unclear. This CDR3 has 13 residues. Germline CDR1 ENHRY, CDR2 SYGVKD. V was shortened by 0 bases and J by 6 bases, with 6 bases between the two germline ends. In nucleotides, the CDR3 is TGTGCCATCAGTGAGTCCTGGATCAATGAGCAGTTCTTC. Protein: CAISESWINEQFF.